This T cell receptor (beta chain) came from a study of blood T cell repertoires in COVID-19. Study details: PBMCs, B-cell-depleted T cells, or T cells provided the cDNA or gDNA that made up the material.

There are 15 residues in the CDR3. Germline V gene lookup returns CDR1 KGHSH and CDR2 LQKENI. Trimming took 4 bases from V and 4 from J; bases not matched to a gene: 5. This clone appeared once. Here immunoSEQ multiplex PCR was the method, and the copy in TCRdb shows in-frame clones only, minus some. The table has about 260,000 clones, around 90% seen once. Clinical history reported by participants formed the basis on which cohorts were assigned. This sequence was found in a man aged 35-49 years who had been exposed to COVID-19. Sequencing used PBMCs or T cells enriched from blood (not recorded which). The chain uses TRBV18 and TRBJ1-4; 8 nucleotides agree with TRBD1. The CDR3 sequence: CASSRTGPFNEKLFF. In DNA, the CDR3 is TGTGCCAGCTCACGGACAGGGCCCTTTAATGAAAAACTGTTTTTT.